Sequencing of this T cell receptor beta chain was carried out in a study of CXCR3-negative and CXCR3-positive naive CD8 T cells. General study points: Naive CXCR3-positive and CXCR3-negative cells shared similar TRBV-TRBJ usage, unlike memory cells. When CXCR3-positive naive cells were set against CXCR3-negative naive cells, the former had more hydrophobic TRB CDR3s.

This clonotype is labeled medium-sized based on frequency. Its target is unknown. In preparing the TRB cDNA libraries, 5' RACE with UMI labels was used. Reprocessing the 5' RACE reads, TCRdb reports a single entry for every CDR3 protein and omits DNA. This sample contains some 39,000 distinct CDR3 sequences. Germline lookup yields CDR1 MDHEN and CDR2 SYDVKM. The CDR3 consists of 15 residues. Per CD8+ T cell subset, triplicate sorts of 300,000 or so cells each were done. CD45RO-CCR7+CD27+CD95- expression identified naive CD8+ T cells. This sequence originates from a human donor in good health. Some clones in this sample may be carry-over from other donors' samples. This chain uses TRBV28 with TRBJ2-7; TCRdb's D call, TRBD1, is unchecked because there is no DNA. The specimen sequenced was naive CXCR3- CD8+ T cells from blood. Subset in this sample: CD45RO-CCR7+CD27+CD95- naive CD8+ T cells lacking CXCR3 (TNR3-). This CDR3 is CASSLEGGLFYEQYF.